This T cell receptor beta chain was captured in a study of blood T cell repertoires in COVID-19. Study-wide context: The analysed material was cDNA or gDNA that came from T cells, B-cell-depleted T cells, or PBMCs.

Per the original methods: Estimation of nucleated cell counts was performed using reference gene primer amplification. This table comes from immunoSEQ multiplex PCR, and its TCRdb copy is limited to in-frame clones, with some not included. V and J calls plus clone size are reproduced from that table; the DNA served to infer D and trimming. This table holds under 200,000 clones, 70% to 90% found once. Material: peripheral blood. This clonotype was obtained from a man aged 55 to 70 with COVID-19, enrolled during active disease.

This chain's CDR3 is CASSHDRDRMAGELFF. The DNA of the CDR3 is TGCGCCAGCAGCCACGACCGGGACAGGATGGCCGGGGAGCTGTTTTTT. V usage is TRBV4-3 and J usage is TRBJ2-2, with TRBD1 identical over 8 bases. The CDR3 consists of 16 residues. Germline values: CDR1 LGHNA, CDR2 YSLEER. The junction had 9 bases not matched to a gene; V was cut back by 3 bases and J by 6 bases.